Following are 6 T cell receptor beta chains from one sample sequenced in a study of blood T cell repertoires in COVID-19. The data were produced by immunoSEQ multiplex PCR, yet TCRdb's version contains in-frame clones alone and is incomplete. The sample has over 55,000 clones; 84% are singletons. The sequenced sample consisted of peripheral blood. Every receptor here comes from a man in his fifties or sixties with active COVID-19.

The chain uses TRBV9 and TRBJ2-3, with 10 bases fitting TRBD1. V shed 7 bases, J shed 6 bases, and the junction held 2 bases outside the gene matches. This CDR3 has 12 amino acids. Germline V gene sequence: CDR1 SGDLS, CDR2 YYNGEE. The CDR3 coding sequence is TGTGCCAGCGGGACAGGGGCCGATACGCAGTATTTT. Translating it yields CASGTGADTQYF.

This clone was detected only a few times. The chain links TRBV29-1 to TRBJ2-5; D perhaps matches TRBD1 (6 bases). Germline V CDR1 and CDR2: SQVTM, ANQGSEA. The CDR3 loop spans 11 amino acids. With 8 bases removed from V and 7 bases from J, the gap between germline ends came to 14 bases. The CDR3 sequence: CSFTGSGTQYF. The CDR3 DNA reads as TGCAGCTTTACAGGGTCCGGGACCCAGTACTTC.

This clone was recorded only once. The CDR3: CASSLDQTYEQYF. CDR3 sequence (DNA): TGTGCCAGCAGCTTAGACCAAACCTACGAGCAGTACTTC. The V gene is TRBV11-3, the J gene TRBJ2-7; D is uncertain. Trimming took 0 bases from V and 2 from J, leaving 5 bases between them. This CDR3 has 13 amino acids. The germline V gene has CDR1 SGHNT and CDR2 YENEEA.

The chain uses TRBV7-9 and TRBJ2-1; TRBD2 matches at 11 bases. This CDR3 is 15 amino acids long. The junction had 5 bases not matched to a gene; V was cut back by 5 bases and J by 5 bases. Germline CDR1 SEHNR, CDR2 FQNEAQ (reference sequence). The CDR3 region is CASSQGLAENNEQFF. CDR3 DNA sequence: TGTGCCAGCAGCCAGGGACTAGCGGAAAACAATGAGCAGTTCTTC.

V gene TRBV5-8 combines with J gene TRBJ1-5, with 7 bases fitting TRBD1. Germline V gene lookup returns CDR1 SGHTS and CDR2 YDEGEE. The CDR3 contains 14 residues. Trimming removed 10 bases from V and 6 bases from J; junction bases left unmatched: 13. The CDR3 DNA reads as TGTGCCTCCGACCGGGACAGAGGCGGTCAGCCCCAGCATTTT. Translation gives CASDRDRGGQPQHF.

This chain links TRBV7-2 with TRBJ2-7, with TRBD2 matching 11 bases. After removal of 0 bases from V and 2 bases from J, the junction contained 12 bases not matched to a gene. Per the germline V gene, CDR1 is SGHTA and CDR2 is FQGNSA. The CDR3 runs 19 residues. CDR3 sequence reads: CASSLAHGLAGGPPYEQYF. As DNA, the CDR3 is TGTGCCAGCAGCTTAGCGCATGGGCTAGCGGGGGGCCCTCCCTACGAGCAGTACTTC.